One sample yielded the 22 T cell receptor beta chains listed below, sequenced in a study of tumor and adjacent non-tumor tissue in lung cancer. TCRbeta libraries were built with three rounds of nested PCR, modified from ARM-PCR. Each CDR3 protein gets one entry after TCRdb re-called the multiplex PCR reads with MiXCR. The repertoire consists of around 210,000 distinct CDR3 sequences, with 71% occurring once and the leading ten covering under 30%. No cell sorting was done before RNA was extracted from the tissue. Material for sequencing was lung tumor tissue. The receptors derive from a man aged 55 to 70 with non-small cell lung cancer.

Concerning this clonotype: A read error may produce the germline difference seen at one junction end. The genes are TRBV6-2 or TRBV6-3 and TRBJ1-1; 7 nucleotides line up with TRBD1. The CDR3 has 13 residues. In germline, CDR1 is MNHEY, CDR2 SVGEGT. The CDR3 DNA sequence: TGTGCCGCCACAGGGGACATAAACATTGAAGCTTTCTTT. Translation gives CAATGDINIEAFF.

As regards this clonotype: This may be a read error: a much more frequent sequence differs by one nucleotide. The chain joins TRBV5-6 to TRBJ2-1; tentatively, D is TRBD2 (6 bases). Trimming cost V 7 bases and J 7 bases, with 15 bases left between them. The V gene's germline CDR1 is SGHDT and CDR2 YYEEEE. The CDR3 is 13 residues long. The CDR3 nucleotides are TGTGCCAGCGGCTCACGCGGAGGGAATGAGCAGTTCTTC. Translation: CASGSRGGNEQFF. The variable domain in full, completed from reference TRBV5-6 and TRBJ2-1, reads DAGVTQSPTHLIKTRGQQVTLRCSPKSGHDTVSWYQQALGQGPQFIFQYYEEEERQRGNFPDRFSGHQFPNYSSELNVNALLLGDSALYLCASGSRGGNEQFFGPGTRLTVL.

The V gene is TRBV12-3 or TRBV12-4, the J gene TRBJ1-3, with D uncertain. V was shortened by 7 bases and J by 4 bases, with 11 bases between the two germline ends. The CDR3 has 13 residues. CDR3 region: CASTDKSGNTIYF. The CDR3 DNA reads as TGTGCCAGCACCGATAAATCGGGAAACACCATATATTTT.

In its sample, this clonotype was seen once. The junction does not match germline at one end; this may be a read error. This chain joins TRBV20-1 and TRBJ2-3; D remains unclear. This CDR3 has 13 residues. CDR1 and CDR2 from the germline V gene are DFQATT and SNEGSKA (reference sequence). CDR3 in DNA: TGCAATGCTAGTTTGTTGGGCACAGATACGCAGTATTTT. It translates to CNASLLGTDTQYF.

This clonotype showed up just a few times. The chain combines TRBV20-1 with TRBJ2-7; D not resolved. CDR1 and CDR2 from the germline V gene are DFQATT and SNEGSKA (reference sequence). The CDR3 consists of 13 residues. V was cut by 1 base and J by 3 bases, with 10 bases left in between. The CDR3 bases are TGCAGTGCTAGAGGGGCTAGTGGCTACGAGCAGTACTTC. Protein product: CSARGASGYEQYF.

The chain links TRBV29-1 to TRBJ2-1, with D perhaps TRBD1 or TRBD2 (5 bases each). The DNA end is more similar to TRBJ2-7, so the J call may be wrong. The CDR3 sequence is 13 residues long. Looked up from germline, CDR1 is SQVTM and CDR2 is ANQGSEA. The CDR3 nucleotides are TGCAGCGTTGAAGCCTGGGGCGAGGGTGAGCAGTACTTC. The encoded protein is CSVEAWGEGEQYF.

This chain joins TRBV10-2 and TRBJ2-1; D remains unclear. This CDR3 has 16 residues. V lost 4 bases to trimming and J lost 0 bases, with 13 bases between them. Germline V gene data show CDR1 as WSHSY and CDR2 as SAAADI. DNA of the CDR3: TGCGCCAGCAGTGTCCTAGTAGGTCTCTCCTACAATGAGCAGTTCTTC. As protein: CASSVLVGLSYNEQFF.

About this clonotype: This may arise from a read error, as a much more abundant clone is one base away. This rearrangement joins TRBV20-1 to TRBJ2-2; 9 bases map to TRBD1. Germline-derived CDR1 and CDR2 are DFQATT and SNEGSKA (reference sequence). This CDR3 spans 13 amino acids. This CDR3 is CSVRQGGTGELFF. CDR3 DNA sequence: TGCAGTGTTAGACAGGGGGGCACCGGGGAGCTGTTTTTT.

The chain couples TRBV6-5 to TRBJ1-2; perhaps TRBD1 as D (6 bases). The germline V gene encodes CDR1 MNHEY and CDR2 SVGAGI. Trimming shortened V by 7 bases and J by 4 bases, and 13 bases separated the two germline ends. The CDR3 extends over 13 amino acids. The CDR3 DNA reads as TGTGCCAGCATACAAGGGGACATCTATGGCTACACCTTC. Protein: CASIQGDIYGYTF.

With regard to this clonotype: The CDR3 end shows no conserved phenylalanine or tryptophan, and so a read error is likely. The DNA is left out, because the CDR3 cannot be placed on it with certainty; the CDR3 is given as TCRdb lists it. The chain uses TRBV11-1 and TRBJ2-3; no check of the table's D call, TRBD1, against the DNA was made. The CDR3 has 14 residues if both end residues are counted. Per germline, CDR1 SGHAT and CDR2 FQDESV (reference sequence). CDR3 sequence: CASSRDRASDTRYS.

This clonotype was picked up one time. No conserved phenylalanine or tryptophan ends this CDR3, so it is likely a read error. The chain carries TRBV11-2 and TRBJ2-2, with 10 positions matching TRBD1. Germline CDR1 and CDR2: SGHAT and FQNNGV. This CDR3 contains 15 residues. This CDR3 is CTSSSRQGAAGELFS. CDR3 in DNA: TGTACCAGTAGCTCACGACAGGGGGCGGCCGGGGAGCTGTTTTCT.

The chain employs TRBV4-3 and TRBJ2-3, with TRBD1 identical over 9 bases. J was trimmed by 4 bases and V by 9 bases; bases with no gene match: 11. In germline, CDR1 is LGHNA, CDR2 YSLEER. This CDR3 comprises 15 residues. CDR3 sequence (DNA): TGCGCCAGTAGCAAGGGACAGGGTCAGTCAGATACGCAGTATTTT. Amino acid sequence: CASSKGQGQSDTQYF.

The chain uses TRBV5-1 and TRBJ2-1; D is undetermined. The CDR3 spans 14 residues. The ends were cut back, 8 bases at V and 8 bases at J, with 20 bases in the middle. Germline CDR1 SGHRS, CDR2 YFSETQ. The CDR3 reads CASSLGSRGDEQFF. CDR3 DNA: TGCGCCAGTAGCCTCGGGTCCCGTGGAGATGAGCAGTTCTTC.

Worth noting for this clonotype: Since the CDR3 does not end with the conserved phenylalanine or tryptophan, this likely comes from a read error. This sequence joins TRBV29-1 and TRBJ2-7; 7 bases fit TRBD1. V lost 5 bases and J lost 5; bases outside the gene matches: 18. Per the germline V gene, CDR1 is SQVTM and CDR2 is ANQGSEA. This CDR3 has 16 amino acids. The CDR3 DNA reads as TGCAGCGTTCAAACCCGGAAAGGGGGCGAAGAAGACGAGCAGTACCTC. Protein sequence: CSVQTRKGGEEDEQYL.

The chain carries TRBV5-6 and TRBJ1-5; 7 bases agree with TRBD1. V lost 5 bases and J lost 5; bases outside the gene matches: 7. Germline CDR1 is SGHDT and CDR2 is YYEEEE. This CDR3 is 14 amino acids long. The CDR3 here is CASSQTRGYQPQHF. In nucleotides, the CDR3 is TGTGCCAGCAGTCAAACCAGGGGGTATCAGCCCCAGCATTTT.

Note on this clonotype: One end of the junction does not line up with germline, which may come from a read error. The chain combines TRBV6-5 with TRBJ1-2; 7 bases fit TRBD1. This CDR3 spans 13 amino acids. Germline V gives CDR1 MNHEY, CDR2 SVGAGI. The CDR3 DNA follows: TGTGCCAGCAGCAGAGGGGGCGACTATGCCTACACCTTC. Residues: CASSRGGDYAYTF.

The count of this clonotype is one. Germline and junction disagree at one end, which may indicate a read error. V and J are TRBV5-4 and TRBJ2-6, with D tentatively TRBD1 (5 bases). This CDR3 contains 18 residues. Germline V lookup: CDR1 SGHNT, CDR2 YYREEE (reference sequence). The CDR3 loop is CVSSRGAGPPSGANVLTF. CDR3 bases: TGTGTCAGCAGCCGTGGCGCAGGGCCTCCCTCTGGGGCCAACGTCCTGACTTTC. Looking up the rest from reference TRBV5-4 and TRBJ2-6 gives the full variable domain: ETGVTQSPTHLIKTRGQQVTLRCSSQSGHNTVSWYQQALGQGPQFIFQYYREEENGRGNFPPRFSGLQFPNYSSELNVNALELDDSALYLCVSSRGAGPPSGANVLTFGAGSRLTVL.

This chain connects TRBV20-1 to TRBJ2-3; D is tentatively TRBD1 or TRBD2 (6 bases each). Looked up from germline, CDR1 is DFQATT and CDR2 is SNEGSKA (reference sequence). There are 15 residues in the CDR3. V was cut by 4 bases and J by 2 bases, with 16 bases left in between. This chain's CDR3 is CSAIGAGDFTDTQYF. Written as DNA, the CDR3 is TGCAGTGCTATAGGGGCAGGGGACTTCACAGATACGCAGTATTTT.

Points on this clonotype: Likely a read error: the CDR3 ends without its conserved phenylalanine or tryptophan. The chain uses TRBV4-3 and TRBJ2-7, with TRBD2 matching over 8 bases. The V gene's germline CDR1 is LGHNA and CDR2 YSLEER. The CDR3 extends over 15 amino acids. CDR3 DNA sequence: TGCGCCAGCAGCCAAGGGACTAGCTACTCCTACGAACAGTACCTC. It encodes CASSQGTSYSYEQYL.

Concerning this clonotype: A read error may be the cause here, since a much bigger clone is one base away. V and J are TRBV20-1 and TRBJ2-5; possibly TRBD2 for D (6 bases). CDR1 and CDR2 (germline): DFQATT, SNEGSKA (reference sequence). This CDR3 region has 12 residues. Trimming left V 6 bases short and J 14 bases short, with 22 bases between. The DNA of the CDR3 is TGCAGTGCCATTCTAAATTTAGCGGACATTTACTTC. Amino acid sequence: CSAILNLADIYF.

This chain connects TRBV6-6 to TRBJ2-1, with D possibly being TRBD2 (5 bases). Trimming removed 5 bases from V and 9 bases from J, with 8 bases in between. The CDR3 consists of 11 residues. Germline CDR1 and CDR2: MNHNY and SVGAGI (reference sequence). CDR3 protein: CASSTGIEQFF. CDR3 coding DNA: TGTGCCAGCAGTACGGGAATTGAGCAGTTCTTC.

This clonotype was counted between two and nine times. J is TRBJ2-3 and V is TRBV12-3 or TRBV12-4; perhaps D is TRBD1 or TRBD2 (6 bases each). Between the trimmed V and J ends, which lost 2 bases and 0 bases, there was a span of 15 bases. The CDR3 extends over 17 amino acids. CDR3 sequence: CASSLSGGLGSTDTQYF. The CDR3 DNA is TGTGCCAGCAGTTTATCCGGGGGCCTAGGGAGCACAGATACGCAGTATTTT.